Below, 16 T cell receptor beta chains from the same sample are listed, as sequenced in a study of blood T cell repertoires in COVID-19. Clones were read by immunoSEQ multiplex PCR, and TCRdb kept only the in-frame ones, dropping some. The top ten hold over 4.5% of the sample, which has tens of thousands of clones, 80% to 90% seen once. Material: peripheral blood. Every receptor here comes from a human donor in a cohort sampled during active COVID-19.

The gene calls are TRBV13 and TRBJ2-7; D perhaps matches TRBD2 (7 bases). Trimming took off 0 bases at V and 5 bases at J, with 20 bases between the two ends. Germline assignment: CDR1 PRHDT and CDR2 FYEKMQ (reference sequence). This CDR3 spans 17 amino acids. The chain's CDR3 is CASSLGSWGGQFDEQYF. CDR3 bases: TGTGCCAGCAGCTTAGGATCGTGGGGGGGCCAGTTCGACGAGCAGTACTTC.

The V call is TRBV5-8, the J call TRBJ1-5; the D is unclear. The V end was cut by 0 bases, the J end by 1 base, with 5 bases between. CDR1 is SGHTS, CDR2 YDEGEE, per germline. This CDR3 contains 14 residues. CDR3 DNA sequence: TGTGCCAGCAGCTTGGGACTCAGCAATCAGCCCCAGCATTTT. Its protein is CASSLGLSNQPQHF.

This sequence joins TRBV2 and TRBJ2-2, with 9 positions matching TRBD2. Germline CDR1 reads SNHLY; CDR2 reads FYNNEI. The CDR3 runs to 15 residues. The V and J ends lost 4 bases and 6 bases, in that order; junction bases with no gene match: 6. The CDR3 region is CASSAAGGVPGELFF. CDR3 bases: TGTGCCAGCAGTGCTGCGGGGGGGGTCCCCGGGGAGCTGTTTTTT. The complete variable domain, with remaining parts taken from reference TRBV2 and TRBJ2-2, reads EPEVTQTPSHQVTQMGQEVILRCVPISNHLYFYWYRQILGQKVEFLVSFYNNEISEKSEIFDDQFSVERPDGSNFTLKIRSTKLEDSAMYFCASSAAGGVPGELFFGEGSRLTVL.

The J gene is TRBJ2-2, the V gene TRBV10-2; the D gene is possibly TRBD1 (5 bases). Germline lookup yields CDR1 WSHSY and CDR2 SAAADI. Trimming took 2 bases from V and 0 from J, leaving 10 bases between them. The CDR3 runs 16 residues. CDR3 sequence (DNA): TGCGCCAGCAGTGAGACAGGTAGCCCGAACACCGGGGAGCTGTTTTTT. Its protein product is CASSETGSPNTGELFF.

The chain's CDR3 is CASSELSGGLAGELFF. The CDR3 bases are TGTGCCAGCAGTGAACTCTCGGGGGGGCTAGCCGGGGAGCTGTTTTTT. The chain links TRBV2 to TRBJ2-2, with TRBD2 identical over 8 bases. The germline V gene encodes CDR1 SNHLY and CDR2 FYNNEI. Losses at the gene ends were 2 bases for V and 6 bases for J; bases not matched to a gene: 8. The CDR3 sequence is 16 residues long.

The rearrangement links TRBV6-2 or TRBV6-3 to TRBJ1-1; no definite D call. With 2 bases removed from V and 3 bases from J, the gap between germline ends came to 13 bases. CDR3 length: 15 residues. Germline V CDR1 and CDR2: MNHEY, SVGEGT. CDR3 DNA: TGTGCCAGCAGTTACGGTAGCCCGCGAGACACTGAAGCTTTCTTT. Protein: CASSYGSPRDTEAFF.

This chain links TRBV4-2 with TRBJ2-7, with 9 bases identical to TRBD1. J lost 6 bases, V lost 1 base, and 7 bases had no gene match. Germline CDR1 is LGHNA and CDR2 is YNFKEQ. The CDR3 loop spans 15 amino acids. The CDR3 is CASSQVVGTGSEQYF. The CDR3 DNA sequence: TGTGCCAGCAGCCAAGTCGTCGGGACAGGGTCCGAGCAGTACTTC.

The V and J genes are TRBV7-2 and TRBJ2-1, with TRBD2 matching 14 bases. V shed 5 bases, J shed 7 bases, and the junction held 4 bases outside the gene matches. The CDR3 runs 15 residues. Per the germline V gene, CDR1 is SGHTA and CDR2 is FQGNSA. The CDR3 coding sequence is TGTGCCAGCAGCCAGGGACTAGCGGGGGTTAATGAGCAGTTCTTC. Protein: CASSQGLAGVNEQFF.

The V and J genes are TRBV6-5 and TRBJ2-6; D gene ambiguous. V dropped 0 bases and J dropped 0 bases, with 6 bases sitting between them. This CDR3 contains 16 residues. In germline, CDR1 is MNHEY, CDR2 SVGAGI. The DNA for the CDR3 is TGTGCCAGCAGTTACTCGAGCGTCTCTGGGGCCAACGTCCTGACTTTC. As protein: CASSYSSVSGANVLTF.

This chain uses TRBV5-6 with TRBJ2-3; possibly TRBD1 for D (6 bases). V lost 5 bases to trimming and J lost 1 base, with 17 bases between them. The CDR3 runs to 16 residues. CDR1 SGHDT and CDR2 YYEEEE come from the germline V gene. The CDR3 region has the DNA TGTGCCAGCAGTTATACAGGGAAGGTGCGCACAGATACGCAGTATTTT. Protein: CASSYTGKVRTDTQYF. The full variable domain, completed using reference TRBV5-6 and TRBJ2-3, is DAGVTQSPTHLIKTRGQQVTLRCSPKSGHDTVSWYQQALGQGPQFIFQYYEEEERQRGNFPDRFSGHQFPNYSSELNVNALLLGDSALYLCASSYTGKVRTDTQYFGPGTRLTVL.

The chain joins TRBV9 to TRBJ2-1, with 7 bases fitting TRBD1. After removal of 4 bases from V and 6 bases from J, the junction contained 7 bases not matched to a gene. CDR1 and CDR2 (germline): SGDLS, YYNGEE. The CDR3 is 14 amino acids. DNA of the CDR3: TGTGCCAGCAGCAGAGACAGGGCTCGCAATGAGCAGTTCTTC. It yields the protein CASSRDRARNEQFF.

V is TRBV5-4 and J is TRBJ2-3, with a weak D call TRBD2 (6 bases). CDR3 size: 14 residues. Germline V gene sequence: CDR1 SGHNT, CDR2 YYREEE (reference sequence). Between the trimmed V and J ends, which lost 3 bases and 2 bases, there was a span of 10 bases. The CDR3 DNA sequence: TGTGCCAGCAGCTCGGGGCGGGACACAGATACGCAGTATTTT. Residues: CASSSGRDTDTQYF.

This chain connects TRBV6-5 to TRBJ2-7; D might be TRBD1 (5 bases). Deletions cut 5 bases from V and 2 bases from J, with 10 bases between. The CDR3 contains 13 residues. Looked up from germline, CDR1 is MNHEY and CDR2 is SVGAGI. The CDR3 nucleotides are TGTGCCAGCAGTATGACAGTTCCCTACGAGCAGTACTTC. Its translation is CASSMTVPYEQYF.

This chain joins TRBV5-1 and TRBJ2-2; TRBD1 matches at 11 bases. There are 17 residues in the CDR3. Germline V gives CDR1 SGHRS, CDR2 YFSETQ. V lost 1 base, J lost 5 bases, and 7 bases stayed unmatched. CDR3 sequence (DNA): TGCGCCAGCAGCTTGATCGGACAGGGGGCCGAAACCGGGGAGCTGTTTTTT. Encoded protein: CASSLIGQGAETGELFF.

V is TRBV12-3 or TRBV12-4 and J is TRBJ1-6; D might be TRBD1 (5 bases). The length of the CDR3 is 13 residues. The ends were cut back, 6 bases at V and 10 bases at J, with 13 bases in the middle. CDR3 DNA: TGTGCCAGCAGCCCCCAGGGTAGGTCACCCCTCCACTTT. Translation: CASSPQGRSPLHF.

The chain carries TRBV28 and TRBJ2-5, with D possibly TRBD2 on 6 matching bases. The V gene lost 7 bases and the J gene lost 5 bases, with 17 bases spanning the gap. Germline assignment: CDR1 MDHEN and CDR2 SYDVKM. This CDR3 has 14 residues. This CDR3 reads CASKPGGDLETQYF. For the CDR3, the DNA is TGTGCCAGCAAGCCTGGAGGGGATCTGGAGACCCAGTACTTC.